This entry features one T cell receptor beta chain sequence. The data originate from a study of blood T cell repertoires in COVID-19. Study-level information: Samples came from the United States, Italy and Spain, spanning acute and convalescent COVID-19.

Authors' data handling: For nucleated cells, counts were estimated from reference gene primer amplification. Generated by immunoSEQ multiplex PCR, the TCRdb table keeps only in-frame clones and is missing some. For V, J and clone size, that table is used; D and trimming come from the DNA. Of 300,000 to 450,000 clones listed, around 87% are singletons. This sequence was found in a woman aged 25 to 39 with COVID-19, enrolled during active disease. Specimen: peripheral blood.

The CDR3, as DNA: TGTGCCAGCAGCTTGAACGGGCTAGCGGGAAATGAGCAGTTCTTC. Translated: CASSLNGLAGNEQFF. The V and J genes are TRBV7-2 and TRBJ2-1; 9 nucleotides align to TRBD2. The CDR3 length is 15 residues. Trimming took 3 bases from V and 7 from J; bases not matched to a gene: 7. Germline-derived CDR1 and CDR2 are SGHTA and FQGNSA.